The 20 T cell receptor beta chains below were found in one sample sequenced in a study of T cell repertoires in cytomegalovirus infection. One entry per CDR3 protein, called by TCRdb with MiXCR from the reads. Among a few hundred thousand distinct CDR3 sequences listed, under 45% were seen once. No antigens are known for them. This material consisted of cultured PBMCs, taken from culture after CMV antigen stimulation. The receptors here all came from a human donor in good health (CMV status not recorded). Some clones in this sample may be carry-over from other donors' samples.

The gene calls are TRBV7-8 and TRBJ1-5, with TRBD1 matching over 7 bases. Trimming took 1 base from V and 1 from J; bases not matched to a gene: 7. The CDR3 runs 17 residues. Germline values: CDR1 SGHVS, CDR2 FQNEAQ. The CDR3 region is CASSLGPPGQSNQPQHF. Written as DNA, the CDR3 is TGTGCCAGCAGCTTAGGACCCCCGGGACAGAGCAATCAGCCCCAGCATTTT. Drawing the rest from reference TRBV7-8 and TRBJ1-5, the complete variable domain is GAGVSQSPRYKVAKRGQDVALRCDPISGHVSLFWYQQALGQGPEFLTYFQNEAQLDKSGLPSDRFFAERPEGSVSTLKIQRTQQEDSAVYLCASSLGPPGQSNQPQHFGDGTRLSIL.

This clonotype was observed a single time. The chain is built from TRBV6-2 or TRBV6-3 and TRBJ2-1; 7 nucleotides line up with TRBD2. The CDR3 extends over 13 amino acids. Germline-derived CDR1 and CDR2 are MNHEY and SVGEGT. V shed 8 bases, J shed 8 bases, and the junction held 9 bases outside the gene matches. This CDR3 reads CASRAAGKHEQFF. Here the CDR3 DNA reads TGTGCCAGCCGAGCAGCGGGAAAGCATGAGCAGTTCTTC.

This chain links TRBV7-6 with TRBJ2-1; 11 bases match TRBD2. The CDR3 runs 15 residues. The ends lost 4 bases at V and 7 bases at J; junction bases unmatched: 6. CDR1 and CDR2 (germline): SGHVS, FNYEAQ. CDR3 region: CASSYSGRAGNEQFF. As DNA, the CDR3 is TGTGCCAGCAGCTATAGCGGGAGGGCCGGGAATGAGCAGTTCTTC.

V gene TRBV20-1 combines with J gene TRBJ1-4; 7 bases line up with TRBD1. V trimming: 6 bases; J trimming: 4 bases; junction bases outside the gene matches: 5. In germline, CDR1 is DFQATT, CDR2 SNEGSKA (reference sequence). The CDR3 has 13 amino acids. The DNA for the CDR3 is TGCAGTGCCAAGGACAGGTTTAATGAAAAACTGTTTTTT. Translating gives CSAKDRFNEKLFF.

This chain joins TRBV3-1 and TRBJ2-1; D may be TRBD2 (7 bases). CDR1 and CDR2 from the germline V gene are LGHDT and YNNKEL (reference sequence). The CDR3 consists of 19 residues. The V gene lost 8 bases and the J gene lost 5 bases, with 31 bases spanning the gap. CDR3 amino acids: CASSRSVGGERGVNNEQFF. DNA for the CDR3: TGTGCCAGCTCCAGGAGCGTCGGGGGCGAACGGGGGGTGAACAATGAGCAGTTCTTC.

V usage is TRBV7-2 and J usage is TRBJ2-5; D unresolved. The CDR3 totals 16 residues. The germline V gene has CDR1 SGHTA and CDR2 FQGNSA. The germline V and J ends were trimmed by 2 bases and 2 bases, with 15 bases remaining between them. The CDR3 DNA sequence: TGTGCCAGCAGCTTACTTGCGGACCCGTTTCAAGAGACCCAGTACTTC. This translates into CASSLLADPFQETQYF.

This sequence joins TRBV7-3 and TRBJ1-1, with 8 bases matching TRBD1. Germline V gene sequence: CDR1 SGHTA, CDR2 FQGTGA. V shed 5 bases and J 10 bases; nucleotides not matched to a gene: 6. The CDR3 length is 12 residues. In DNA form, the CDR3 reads TGTGCCAGCAGCCGCCTGACAGGGGCAGCTTTCTTT. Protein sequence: CASSRLTGAAFF.

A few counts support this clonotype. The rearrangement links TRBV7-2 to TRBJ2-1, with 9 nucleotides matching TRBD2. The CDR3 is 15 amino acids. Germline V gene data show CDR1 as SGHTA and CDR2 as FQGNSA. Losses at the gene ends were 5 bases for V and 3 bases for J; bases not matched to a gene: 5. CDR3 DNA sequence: TGTGCCAGCAGCCCCCGGACTAGCGACTACAATGAGCAGTTCTTC. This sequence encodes CASSPRTSDYNEQFF.

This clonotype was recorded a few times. The CDR3 is CASSQPTPPAVDEQYF. The CDR3 bases are TGCGCCAGCAGCCAACCAACTCCCCCCGCCGTCGACGAGCAGTACTTC. The chain has TRBV4-1 and TRBJ2-7; D is uncertain. V was clipped by 2 bases and J by 5 bases, with 19 bases between them. Germline-derived CDR1 and CDR2 are MGHRA and YSYEKL. The CDR3 spans 16 residues.

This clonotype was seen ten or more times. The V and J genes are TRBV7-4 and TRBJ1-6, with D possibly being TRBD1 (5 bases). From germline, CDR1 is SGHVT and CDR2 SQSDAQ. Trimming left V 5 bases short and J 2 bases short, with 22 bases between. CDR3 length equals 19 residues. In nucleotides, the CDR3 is TGTGCCAGCAGCGTCTCCGGGACGCCGCAGAATGCCTATAATTCACCCCTCCACTTT. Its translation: CASSVSGTPQNAYNSPLHF.

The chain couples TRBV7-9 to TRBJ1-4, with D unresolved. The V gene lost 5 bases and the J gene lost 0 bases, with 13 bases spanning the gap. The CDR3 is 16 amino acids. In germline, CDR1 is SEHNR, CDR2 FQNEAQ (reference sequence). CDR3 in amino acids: CASSAAGGPTNEKLFF. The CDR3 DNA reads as TGTGCCAGCAGCGCCGCCGGAGGCCCAACTAATGAAAAACTGTTTTTT.

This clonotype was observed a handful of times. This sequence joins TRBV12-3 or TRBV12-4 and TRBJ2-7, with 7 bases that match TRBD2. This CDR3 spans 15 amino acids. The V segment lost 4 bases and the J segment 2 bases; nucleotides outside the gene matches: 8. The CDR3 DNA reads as TGTGCCAGCAGTTCCGGTGGGGGGGGTCCCTACGAGCAGTACTTC. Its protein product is CASSSGGGGPYEQYF.

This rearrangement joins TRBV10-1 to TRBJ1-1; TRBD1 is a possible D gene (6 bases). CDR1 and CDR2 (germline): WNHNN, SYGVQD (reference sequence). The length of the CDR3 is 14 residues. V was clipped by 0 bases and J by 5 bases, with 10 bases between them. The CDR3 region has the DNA TGCGCCAGCAGTGAGTCGGGACAAATGACTGAAGCTTTCTTT. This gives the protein CASSESGQMTEAFF.

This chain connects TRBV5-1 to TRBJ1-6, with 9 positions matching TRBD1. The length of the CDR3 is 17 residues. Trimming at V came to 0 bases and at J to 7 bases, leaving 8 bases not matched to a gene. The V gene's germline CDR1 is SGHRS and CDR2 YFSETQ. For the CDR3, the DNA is TGCGCCAGCAGCTTGGCCACACAGGGGGCTCGGAATTCACCCCTCCACTTT. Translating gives CASSLATQGARNSPLHF.

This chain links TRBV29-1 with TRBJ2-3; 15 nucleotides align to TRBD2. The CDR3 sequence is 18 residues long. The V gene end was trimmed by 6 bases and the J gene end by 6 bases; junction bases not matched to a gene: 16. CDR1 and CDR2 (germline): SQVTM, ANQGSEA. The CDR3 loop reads CSVRGTSGRRIGTDTQYF. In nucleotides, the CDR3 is TGCAGCGTGCGAGGGACTAGCGGGAGGAGGATCGGGACTGATACGCAGTATTTT.

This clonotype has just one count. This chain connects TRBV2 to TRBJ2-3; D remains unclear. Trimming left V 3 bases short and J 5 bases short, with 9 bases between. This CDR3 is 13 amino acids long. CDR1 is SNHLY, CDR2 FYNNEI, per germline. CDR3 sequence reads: CASSEGIKDTQYF. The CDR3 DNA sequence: TGTGCCAGCAGTGAGGGGATAAAAGATACGCAGTATTTT.

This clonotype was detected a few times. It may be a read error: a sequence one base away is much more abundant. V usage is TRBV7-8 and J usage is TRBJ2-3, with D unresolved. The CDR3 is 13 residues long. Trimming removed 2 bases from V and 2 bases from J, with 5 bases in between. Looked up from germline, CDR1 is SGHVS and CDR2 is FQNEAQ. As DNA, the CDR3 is TGTGCCAGCAGCTTACACTTCACAGATACGCAGTATTTT. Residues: CASSLHFTDTQYF.

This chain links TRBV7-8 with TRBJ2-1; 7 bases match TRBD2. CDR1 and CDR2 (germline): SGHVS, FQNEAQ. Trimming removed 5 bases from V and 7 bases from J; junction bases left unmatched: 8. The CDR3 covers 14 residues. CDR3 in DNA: TGTGCCAGCAGCAGCGGGGTAGGCGTGAATGAGCAGTTCTTC. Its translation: CASSSGVGVNEQFF.

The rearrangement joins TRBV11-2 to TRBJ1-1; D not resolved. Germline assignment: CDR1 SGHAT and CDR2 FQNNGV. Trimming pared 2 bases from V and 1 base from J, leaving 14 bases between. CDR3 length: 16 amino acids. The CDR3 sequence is CASSLRGGRWNTEAFF. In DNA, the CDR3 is TGTGCCAGCAGCTTACGGGGAGGAAGGTGGAACACTGAAGCTTTCTTT.

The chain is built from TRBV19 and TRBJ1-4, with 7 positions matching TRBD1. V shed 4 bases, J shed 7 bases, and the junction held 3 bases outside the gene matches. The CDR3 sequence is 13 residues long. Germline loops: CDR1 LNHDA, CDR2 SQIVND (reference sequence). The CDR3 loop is CASSTGQVEKLFF. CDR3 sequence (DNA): TGTGCCAGTAGTACCGGACAGGTTGAAAAACTGTTTTTT.